These T cell receptor beta chains were read from a single sample in a study of cytomegalovirus exposure and HLA in healthy donors. The method was immunoSEQ multiplex PCR; TCRdb's version includes in-frame clones alone and lacks a portion of them. This repertoire shows about 160,000 clones, approximately 80% found once; its top ten account for around 7%. Sequenced input: PBMCs. The origin of the receptors is a woman in her forties in good health and CMV-seropositive. Both conserved end residues are part of each CDR3. D genes are given only for firm matches. For some rows the clone size is stated as once, few or many, or as a class when expanded; others skip it.

v_call	j_call	d_call	clone_size	cdr3_nt	cdr3_aa
TRBV27	TRBJ1-1	NA	NA	TGTGCCAGCAGTTTATCGCAGGGGATAAACACTGAAGCTTTCTTT	CASSLSQGINTEAFF
TRBV5-1	TRBJ1-2	TRBD1	NA	TGCGCCACCAGAACCGGGACAGGGGGCTTGGAGGGCTACACCTTC	CATRTGTGGLEGYTF
TRBV6-5	TRBJ2-7	TRBD1	NA	TGTGCCAGCAGTTACGGGACAGGGGTTAGCTACGAGCAGTACTTC	CASSYGTGVSYEQYF
TRBV7-3	TRBJ2-3	NA	NA	TGTGCCAGCAGCTTAACGGGGGGGCAGGCAGATACGCAGTATTTT	CASSLTGGQADTQYF
TRBV5-4	TRBJ2-2	TRBD1	NA	TGTGCCAGCAGCGTGGGCGGGGACAGGGCATCCGGGGAGCTGTTTTTT	CASSVGGDRASGELFF
TRBV7-9	TRBJ2-5	NA	NA	TGTGCCAGCAGCTCGTATGAGACCCAGTACTTC	CASSSYETQYF
TRBV6-1	TRBJ2-5	NA	NA	TGTGCCAGCGGGGCAGCCAGGGAGACCCAGTACTTC	CASGAARETQYF
TRBV4-1	TRBJ2-7	TRBD1	once	TGCGCCAGCAGCCAACCCGACAGGGCGGACGAGCAGTACTTC	CASSQPDRADEQYF
TRBV5-4	TRBJ1-2	NA	NA	TGTGCCAGCAGCTTACAGGGTGGTTATGGCTACACCTTC	CASSLQGGYGYTF
TRBV4-3	TRBJ1-4	TRBD1	NA	TGCGCCAGCAGCCAAGATAGGACAGGGGGAAAGAATGAAAAACTGTTTTTT	CASSQDRTGGKNEKLFF
TRBV9	TRBJ2-3	TRBD1	NA	TGTGCCAGCAGCGTCGGGACAGGAAGAGATACGCAGTATTTT	CASSVGTGRDTQYF
TRBV6-5	TRBJ2-7	TRBD2	NA	TGTGCCAGCAGTCGGGGGGGGGCTTCCTACGAGCAGTACTTC	CASSRGGASYEQYF
TRBV27	TRBJ2-1	TRBD2	NA	TGTGCCAGCAGGATGAGGGGTCAAGGCCTAGCGGGGGGGTATGAGCAGTTCTTC	CASRMRGQGLAGGYEQFF
TRBV4-3	TRBJ2-5	NA	NA	TGCGCCAGCAGCCAAAGTACGGCCCGAGGAGAGACCCAGTACTTC	CASSQSTARGETQYF
TRBV11-2	TRBJ2-3	NA	NA	TGTGCCAGCAGCCAAGACCCGACTTCGGCGGATACGCAGTATTTT	CASSQDPTSADTQYF
TRBV28	TRBJ1-1	TRBD1	NA	TGTGCCACAGTTTCACCGGGACAGGGAGAAGCTTTCTTT	CATVSPGQGEAFF
TRBV7-6	TRBJ2-5	NA	NA	TGTGCCAGCAGCTTAGGGGCGACGATGGTCAAAGAGACCCAGTACTTC	CASSLGATMVKETQYF
TRBV2	TRBJ1-6	NA	NA	TGTGCCAGTAAGACAGATCCGAATTCACCCCTCCACTTT	CASKTDPNSPLHF
TRBV15	TRBJ1-2	TRBD1	NA	TGTGCCACCAGCACGGACAGGGGTGGCAGGGAGGCCTATGGCTACACCTTC	CATSTDRGGREAYGYTF
TRBV5-6	TRBJ1-1	TRBD1	NA	TGTGCCAGCAGCTTAGCAGGGGGAGGCACTGAAGCTTTCTTT	CASSLAGGGTEAFF
TRBV29-1	TRBJ1-4	TRBD1	NA	TGCAGCGGACAGGGGCCTGCTAATGAAAAACTGTTTTTT	CSGQGPANEKLFF
TRBV6-5	TRBJ2-1	TRBD2	NA	TGTGCCAGCAGTGGAGAGCGGGGGGGTACCTATGAGCAGTTCTTC	CASSGERGGTYEQFF
TRBV29-1	TRBJ2-5	TRBD2	NA	TGCAGCGTAGCCACTAGCGGGGATCTAGGAGAGCAGTACTTC	CSVATSGDLGEQYF
TRBV6-6	TRBJ2-7	NA	once	TGTGCCACTAAGGGGGGGCACGAGCAGTACTTC	CATKGGHEQYF
TRBV9	TRBJ2-4	NA	NA	TGTGCCAGCAGCGTAGATCCAGGGGATGGGACCAAAAACATTCAGTACTTC	CASSVDPGDGTKNIQYF
TRBV30	TRBJ1-1	TRBD1	NA	TGTGCCTGGAGTCGCCAGGGGGTGGGTGAAGCTTTCTTT	CAWSRQGVGEAFF
TRBV30	TRBJ1-2	NA	NA	TGTGCCTGGAGTGTCGTAGGAGGGGACTATGGCTACACCTTC	CAWSVVGGDYGYTF
TRBV7-9	TRBJ2-5	NA	NA	TGTGCCAGCAGCTTAGCAGGGGTCGAGACCCAGTACTTC	CASSLAGVETQYF
TRBV7-9	TRBJ2-2	NA	few	TGTGCCAGCAGCTTCGCGGGGAAGGGCACCGGGGAGCTGTTTTTT	CASSFAGKGTGELFF
TRBV4-2	TRBJ2-5	NA	NA	TGTGCCAGCAGCCAAGTGTGGGGGCCACTGGAGACCCAGTACTTC	CASSQVWGPLETQYF
TRBV5-1	TRBJ2-1	NA	NA	TGCGCCAGCAGCCTAGTGACCAGCTCCTACAATGAGCAGTTCTTC	CASSLVTSSYNEQFF
TRBV5-6	TRBJ2-1	TRBD1	NA	TGTGCCAGCAGCACCGGGACAGCGACCTACAATGAGCAGTTCTTC	CASSTGTATYNEQFF
TRBV28	TRBJ2-7	NA	NA	TGTGCCAGCAGTTCTATCTCAGGGCTAAGCTCCTACGAGCAGTACTTC	CASSSISGLSSYEQYF
TRBV5-1	TRBJ2-7	NA	NA	TGCGCCAGCAGCAGCTTGACAGGTTCCTACGAGCAGTACTTC	CASSSLTGSYEQYF
TRBV19	TRBJ2-1	TRBD1	NA	TGTGCCAGTAGTCCAGGACAGGGGCTGTTCTTC	CASSPGQGLFF
TRBV2	TRBJ1-1	NA	few	TGTGCCAGCAGTCAACAGCTGAACACTGAAGCTTTCTTT	CASSQQLNTEAFF
TRBV14	TRBJ2-1	NA	NA	TGTGCCAGCAGCCAAGATCTTCCTACGAGATGGTTCTTC	CASSQDLPTRWFF
TRBV2	TRBJ2-7	NA	NA	TGTGCCAGCAACAGGGACGGACCCTACGAGCAGTACTTC	CASNRDGPYEQYF
TRBV11-2	TRBJ2-7	TRBD2	NA	TGTGCCAGCAGCCCTCGACTAGCGGGGATGACCTACGAGCAGTACTTC	CASSPRLAGMTYEQYF
TRBV5-1	TRBJ1-6	TRBD1	NA	TGCGCCAGCAGCTTCCTCGGACAGGGCCAAAATAATTCACCCCTCCACTTT	CASSFLGQGQNNSPLHF
TRBV4-1	TRBJ2-1	TRBD2	NA	TGCGCCAGCAGCCAAAAACTAGCGGGGGGGCCCGATGAGCAGTTCTTC	CASSQKLAGGPDEQFF